One sample yielded the 3 T cell receptor beta chains listed below, sequenced in a study of blood T cell repertoires in COVID-19. Data came from immunoSEQ multiplex PCR; TCRdb stores just in-frame clones and leaves some out. Here the sample spans about 190,000 clones, more than 70% being singletons. The sequencing sample was made of peripheral blood. The receptors stem from a woman aged 40-49 years who had recovered from COVID-19.

The J gene is TRBJ2-1, the V gene TRBV12-3 or TRBV12-4, with D unclear. There are 11 residues in the CDR3. V was clipped by 5 bases and J by 4 bases, with 3 bases between them. DNA of the CDR3: TGTGCCAGCAGTACTTACAATGAGCAGTTCTTC. This sequence encodes CASSTYNEQFF.

This clone was picked up a small number of times. The CDR3 DNA reads TGTGCCTGGAGTGTAGGGGTAGGGGGCTATGGCTACACCTTC. It specifies CAWSVGVGGYGYTF. The V call is TRBV30, the J call TRBJ1-2, with D possibly matching TRBD1 (6 bases). Trimming took off 0 bases at V and 4 bases at J, with 12 bases between the two ends. Germline loops: CDR1 GTSNPN, CDR2 SVGIG (reference sequence). The CDR3 spans 14 residues.

This clone was recorded once. The V gene is TRBV7-8, the J gene TRBJ2-1; a weak D match, TRBD1 (6 bases). Germline V gives CDR1 SGHVS, CDR2 FQNEAQ. Trimming removed 4 bases at V and 8 bases at J, with 18 bases between. The CDR3 covers 15 residues. The CDR3 nucleotides read TGTGCCAGCAGCTACGACTTGGGGGCCTGGGATGAGCAGTTCTTC. Amino acid sequence: CASSYDLGAWDEQFF.